The 5 T cell receptor beta chains given below trace back to one sample, sequenced in a study of blood T cell repertoires in COVID-19. Data came from immunoSEQ multiplex PCR; TCRdb stores just in-frame clones and leaves some out. This table has some 290,000 clones, roughly 90% appearing once. Sequencing was carried out using PBMCs or T cells enriched from blood (not recorded which). All receptors derive from a woman aged 30 to 39 who had recovered from COVID-19.

This chain joins TRBV9 and TRBJ1-1, with a tentative D call TRBD1 (5 bases). Deletions cut 3 bases from V and 3 bases from J, with 15 bases between. The CDR3 totals 15 residues. Germline V gene lookup returns CDR1 SGDLS and CDR2 YYNGEE. CDR3 in DNA: TGTGCCAGCAGCGGACACGCGGGGGGATACACTGAAGCTTTCTTT. Amino acids: CASSGHAGGYTEAFF.

The gene calls are TRBV6-1 and TRBJ1-1; 8 bases are shared with TRBD1. There are 12 residues in the CDR3. J gave up 10 bases and V 3 bases, and 4 bases lay outside the gene matches. From germline, CDR1 is MNHNS and CDR2 SASEGT. CDR3 residues: CASSDRGLRAFF. DNA for the CDR3: TGTGCCAGCAGTGACAGGGGGCTGAGAGCTTTCTTT.

This clone has only one observation. The rearrangement uses TRBV7-9 and TRBJ2-7; D is unresolved. Looked up from germline, CDR1 is SEHNR and CDR2 is FQNEAQ (reference sequence). The V gene lost 4 bases and the J gene lost 3 bases, with 10 bases spanning the gap. The CDR3 is 13 amino acids. The CDR3 sequence: CASSSFSLYEQYF. The CDR3 DNA reads TGTGCCAGCAGCTCCTTTTCCCTCTACGAGCAGTACTTC.

The J gene is TRBJ2-4, the V gene TRBV7-2; TRBD1 matches 10 bases. The CDR3 sequence is 18 residues long. The germline V gene has CDR1 SGHTA and CDR2 FQGNSA. Losses at the gene ends were 5 bases for V and 0 bases for J; bases not matched to a gene: 10. The CDR3 spells CASSPPWGDRGAKNIQYF. In DNA form, the CDR3 reads TGTGCCAGCAGCCCTCCCTGGGGGGACAGGGGAGCCAAAAACATTCAGTACTTC.

The chain couples TRBV9 to TRBJ2-1, with TRBD2 matching 8 bases. Germline loops: CDR1 SGDLS, CDR2 YYNGEE. V lost 0 bases and J lost 4; bases outside the gene matches: 6. The CDR3 is 16 residues long. CDR3 in amino acids: CASSVVGSGMYNEQFF. The DNA for the CDR3 is TGTGCCAGCAGCGTAGTCGGTAGCGGGATGTACAATGAGCAGTTCTTC. The full variable domain, with the rest looked up from reference TRBV9 and TRBJ2-1, is DSGVTQTPKHLITATGQRVTLRCSPRSGDLSVYWYQQSLDQGLQFLIQYYNGEERAKGNILERFSAQQFPDLHSELNLSSLELGDSALYFCASSVVGSGMYNEQFFGPGTRLTVL.